The rows below give T cell receptor beta chains drawn from one sample of a study of T-cell reconstitution after alpha-beta-depleted transplantation in children. TCRdb reprocessed the PCR reads with MiXCR, giving one entry per CDR3 protein. Among about 340,000 distinct CDR3 sequences listed, roughly 15% were seen once. Sequenced here: PBMCs, sampled from the stem cell graft. The receptors stem from a human donor who donated a stem cell graft to a child with Fanconi anemia. The CDR3 runs from the conserved cysteine through the conserved F or W. The D gene is left open where the match is weak. Expanded clones are given a class, and other clones once, few, many or no size at all.

v_gene	d_gene	j_gene	abundance	CDR3aa	CDR3nt
TRBV5-1	.	TRBJ2-7	many	CASRRILSSYEQYF	TGCGCCAGCAGACGGATTCTTAGCTCCTACGAGCAGTACTTC
TRBV7-6	.	TRBJ1-1	many	CASSLSVVTEAFF	TGTGCCAGCAGCCTCTCGGTAGTCACTGAAGCTTTCTTT
TRBV4-2	.	TRBJ1-1	.	CASSQDQWTDNEAFF	TGTGCCAGCAGCCAAGATCAATGGACCGACAATGAAGCTTTCTTT
TRBV5-1	.	TRBJ2-2	many	CASSLVAGISSGELFF	TGCGCCAGCAGCTTGGTGGCAGGGATTAGTTCCGGGGAGCTGTTTTTT
TRBV12-3/TRBV12-4	TRBD2	TRBJ2-2	.	CASTTPSGGNTGELFF	TGTGCCAGCACCACACCTAGCGGGGGTAACACCGGGGAGCTGTTTTTT
TRBV29-1	.	TRBJ1-2	few	CSVDYGYGYTF	TGCAGCGTTGATTATGGGTATGGCTACACCTTC
TRBV5-1	.	TRBJ2-3	many	CASSLAGKGEDTQYF	TGCGCCAGCAGCTTGGCCGGAAAGGGGGAAGATACGCAGTATTTT
TRBV5-1	.	TRBJ2-3	few	CASSLGHRGSTDTQYF	TGCGCCAGCAGCTTGGGTCACCGAGGGAGCACAGATACGCAGTATTTT
TRBV4-3	.	TRBJ2-7	few	CASSQDLPGASYEQYF	TGCGCCAGCAGCCAAGATCTCCCAGGGGCGTCCTACGAGCAGTACTTC
TRBV5-1	TRBD1	TRBJ1-4	.	CASSLQTGENEKLFF	TGCGCCAGCAGCTTGCAGACAGGGGAGAATGAAAAACTGTTTTTT
TRBV5-1	.	TRBJ1-6	.	CASSLALSSPLHF	TGCGCCAGCAGCTTGGCCCTCAGTTCACCCCTCCACTTT
TRBV6-5	.	TRBJ2-3	few	CASSSQAGRAQYF	TGTGCCAGCAGTTCCCAGGCGGGTCGGGCGCAGTATTTT
TRBV29-1	.	TRBJ2-1	many	CSVGGEGESYNEQFF	TGCAGCGTTGGGGGCGAGGGGGAGTCCTACAATGAGCAGTTCTTC
TRBV7-8	TRBD1	TRBJ2-7	once	CASSLDRDRGGEQYF	TGTGCCAGCAGCTTAGATCGTGACAGGGGGGGCGAGCAGTACTTC
TRBV12-3/TRBV12-4	.	TRBJ1-2	few	CASSFQNANYGYTF	TGTGCCAGCAGTTTTCAGAATGCTAACTATGGCTACACCTTC
TRBV5-1	.	TRBJ1-2	few	CASSPREGGKSYGYTF	TGCGCCAGCAGCCCCCGGGAGGGGGGCAAAAGCTATGGCTACACCTTC
TRBV2	.	TRBJ2-4	few	CASSEGHRSIQYF	TGTGCCAGCAGTGAAGGGCATAGGTCCATTCAGTACTTC
TRBV14	.	TRBJ2-2	.	CASSQDPLAVGELFF	TGTGCCAGCAGCCAAGATCCCCTAGCAGTCGGGGAGCTGTTTTTT
TRBV5-5	.	TRBJ1-4	.	CASSDPSTGLNEKLFF	TGTGCCAGCAGCGATCCGTCGACAGGTCTTAATGAAAAACTGTTTTTT
TRBV4-3	TRBD1	TRBJ1-4	many	CASSHDLGDRDEKLFF	TGCGCCAGCAGCCATGATCTCGGGGACAGGGACGAAAAACTGTTTTTT
TRBV20-1	.	TRBJ2-1	many	CSARLQGSYNEQFF	TGCAGTGCTAGACTGCAGGGGTCCTACAATGAGCAGTTCTTC
TRBV20-1	.	TRBJ1-6	few	CSAPLRDSPLHF	TGCAGTGCACCACTAAGAGATTCACCCCTCCACTTT
TRBV6-1	TRBD1	TRBJ2-7	many	CASSEVPGQGGYEQYF	TGTGCCAGCAGTGAAGTTCCGGGACAGGGCGGCTACGAGCAGTACTTC
TRBV6-2/TRBV6-3	.	TRBJ1-5	many	CASSYEAEGVSQPQHF	TGTGCCAGCAGTTACGAGGCAGAGGGGGTTTCTCAGCCCCAGCATTTT
TRBV7-9	.	TRBJ2-2	many	CAREGPTGELFF	TGTGCCAGGGAGGGCCCCACCGGGGAGCTGTTTTTT
TRBV28	.	TRBJ2-5	.	CASSRAGVQETQYF	TGTGCCAGCAGTAGGGCAGGGGTTCAAGAGACCCAGTACTTC
TRBV2	.	TRBJ2-3	many	CASSENGTPKDTQYF	TGTGCCAGCAGTGAAAACGGGACTCCAAAGGATACGCAGTATTTT
TRBV6-5	.	TRBJ2-4	few	CASSFGVILAKNIQYF	TGTGCCAGCAGTTTCGGGGTGATCCTAGCCAAAAACATTCAGTACTTC
TRBV6-5	.	TRBJ1-2	few	CASSYSAGRGSDGYTF	TGTGCCAGCAGTTACTCGGCGGGCAGGGGAAGCGATGGCTACACCTTC
TRBV5-1	TRBD1	TRBJ1-1	.	CASSRGTGGANTEAFF	TGCGCCAGCAGCAGAGGGACAGGGGGCGCGAACACTGAAGCTTTCTTT
TRBV12-3/TRBV12-4	TRBD2	TRBJ2-3	many	CASGSGRGTTDTQYF	TGTGCCAGCGGCTCGGGGCGGGGGACTACAGATACGCAGTATTTT
TRBV3-1	.	TRBJ2-3	.	CASSPREFTDTQYF	TGTGCCAGCAGCCCCAGGGAATTCACAGATACGCAGTATTTT
TRBV2	.	TRBJ1-6	.	CASSDGSLSSSYNSPLHF	TGTGCCAGCAGTGACGGCTCACTTTCGAGCTCCTATAATTCACCCCTCCACTTT
TRBV20-1	.	TRBJ1-5	many	CSARGGRDSGQPQHF	TGCAGTGCTAGGGGTGGTAGGGATTCTGGTCAGCCCCAGCATTTT
TRBV18	TRBD1	TRBJ1-6	.	CASSPQTGMNSPLHF	TGTGCCAGCTCACCCCAGACAGGGATGAATTCACCCCTCCACTTT